This T cell receptor beta chain is drawn from a study of T cell repertoires in cytomegalovirus infection. Across the study: CMV infection together with matching HLA type was indicated by public TCR beta signatures.

TCRdb analysed the reads with MiXCR anew, one entry per CDR3 protein. The data contain 200,000 or so distinct CDR3 sequences, roughly 20% of them singletons. This clonotype was counted at least ten times. The trim removed 4 bases at V and 0 bases at J, leaving 8 bases unmatched. The CDR3 runs to 18 residues. Germline CDR1 is SGHTA and CDR2 is FQGNSA. The specimen was PBMCs. The TCR sequence derives from a human donor in good health (CMV status not recorded). Some clones in this sample may be carry-over from other donors' samples. The V and J genes are TRBV7-2 and TRBJ2-4; TRBD2 agrees at 11 bases. The CDR3 protein is CASSSGLAEPLAKNIQYF. The CDR3 coding sequence is TGTGCCAGCAGCTCGGGACTAGCGGAACCCTTAGCCAAAAACATTCAGTACTTC.